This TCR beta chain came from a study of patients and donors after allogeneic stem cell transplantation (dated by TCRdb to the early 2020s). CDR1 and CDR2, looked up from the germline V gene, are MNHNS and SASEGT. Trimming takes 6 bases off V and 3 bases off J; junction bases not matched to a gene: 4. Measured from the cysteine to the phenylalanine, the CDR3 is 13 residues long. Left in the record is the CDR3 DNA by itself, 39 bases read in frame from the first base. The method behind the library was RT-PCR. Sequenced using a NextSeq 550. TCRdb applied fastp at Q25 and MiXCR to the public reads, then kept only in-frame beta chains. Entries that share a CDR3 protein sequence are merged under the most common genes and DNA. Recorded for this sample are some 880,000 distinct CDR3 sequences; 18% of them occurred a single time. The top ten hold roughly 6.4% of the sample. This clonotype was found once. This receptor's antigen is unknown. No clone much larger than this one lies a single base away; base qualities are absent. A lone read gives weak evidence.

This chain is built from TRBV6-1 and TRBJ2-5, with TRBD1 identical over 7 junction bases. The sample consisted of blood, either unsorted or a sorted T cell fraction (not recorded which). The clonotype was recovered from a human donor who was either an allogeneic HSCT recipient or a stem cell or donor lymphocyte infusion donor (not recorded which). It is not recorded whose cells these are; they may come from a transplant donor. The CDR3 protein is CASSGTDEETQYF. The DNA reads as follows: TGTGCCAGCAGCGGGACAGATGAAGAGACCCAGTACTTC.